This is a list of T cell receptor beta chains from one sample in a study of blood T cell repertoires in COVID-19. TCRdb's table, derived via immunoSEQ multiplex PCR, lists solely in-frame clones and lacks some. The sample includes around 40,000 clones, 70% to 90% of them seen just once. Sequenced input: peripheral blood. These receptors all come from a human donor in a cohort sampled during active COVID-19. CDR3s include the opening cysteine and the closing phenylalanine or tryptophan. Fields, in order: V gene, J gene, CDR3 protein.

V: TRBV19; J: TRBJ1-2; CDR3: CASSIGTANYGYTF
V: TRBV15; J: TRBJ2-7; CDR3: CATSRGTGGNYEQYF
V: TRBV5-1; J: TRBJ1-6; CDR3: CASSLGGYNSPLHF
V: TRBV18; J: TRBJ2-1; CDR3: CASSPRSLGTNEQFF
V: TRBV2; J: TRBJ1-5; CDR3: CASNSFYSNQPQHF
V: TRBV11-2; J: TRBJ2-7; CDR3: CASSTGASPTYEQYF
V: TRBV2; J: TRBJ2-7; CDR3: CASSEDRTDTYEQYF
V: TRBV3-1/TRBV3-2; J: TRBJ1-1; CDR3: CASSPDLRQGLGMNTEAFF
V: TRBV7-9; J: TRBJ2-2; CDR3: CASSLVEANTGELFF
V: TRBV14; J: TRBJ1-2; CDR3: CASSQDVGAYGYTF
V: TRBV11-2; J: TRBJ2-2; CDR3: CASSSGGAQAGELFF